One T cell receptor (beta chain) is described in this entry. TCRdb called the RT-PCR reads again in MiXCR, with one record for every CDR3 protein. The sample includes fewer than 800,000 distinct CDR3 sequences, 12% to 15% of them seen just once. The CDR3 spans 15 residues. Unmatched junction bases numbered 6, after V lost 0 bases and J lost 5 bases. Germline CDR1 reads SGHRS; CDR2 reads YFSETQ. This sequence originates from a female donor in good health, serving as a healthy control. The chain carries TRBV5-1 and TRBJ2-7; 9 bases map to TRBD1. Material for sequencing was memory CD4+ T cells from blood. CDR3 bases: TGCGCCAGCAGCTTGGCCTCCCGACAGGGGGACGAGCAGTACTTC. Translation gives CASSLASRQGDEQYF.